The next 2 T cell receptor beta chains were all read from a single sample in a study of Ad26.COV2.S vaccination and SARS-CoV-2 variants. Some clones are missing from TCRdb's copy, which holds only in-frame ones; the method was immunoSEQ multiplex PCR. The sample holds about 440,000 clones; 80% to 95% are singletons and the top ten take around 4.5%. Treatment denoted: 19 received Ad26.COV2.S at low or high dose, single or two shots; about 5 received placebo; per-sample allocation not given. The investigators took samples on day 63 after the first vaccine or placebo injection. This specimen consisted of peripheral blood, obtained in a trial of Ad26.COV2.S vaccine versus placebo. All receptors come from a person between 18 and 59 years old who received the Ad26.COV2.S COVID-19 vaccine or a placebo.

Notes on this clone: Other DNA variants within this sample encode the same CDR3. As DNA, the CDR3 is TGTGCCAGCAGCTCAGATTACGAGCAGTACTTC. It codes for CASSSDYEQYF. The chain links TRBV7-2 to TRBJ2-7, with unresolved D. V gave up 4 bases and J gave up 4 bases, with 5 bases separating them. The CDR3 extends over 11 amino acids. The germline V gene has CDR1 SGHTA and CDR2 FQGNSA.

The chain joins TRBV27 to TRBJ1-1, with 7 bases matching TRBD1. Germline values: CDR1 MNHEY, CDR2 SMNVEV (reference sequence). The CDR3 has 14 amino acids. The trim removed 3 bases at V and 1 base at J, leaving 2 bases unmatched. In nucleotides, the CDR3 is TGTGCCAGCAGTTTCAGGGGGGGGAACACTGAAGCTTTCTTT. This sequence encodes CASSFRGGNTEAFF.